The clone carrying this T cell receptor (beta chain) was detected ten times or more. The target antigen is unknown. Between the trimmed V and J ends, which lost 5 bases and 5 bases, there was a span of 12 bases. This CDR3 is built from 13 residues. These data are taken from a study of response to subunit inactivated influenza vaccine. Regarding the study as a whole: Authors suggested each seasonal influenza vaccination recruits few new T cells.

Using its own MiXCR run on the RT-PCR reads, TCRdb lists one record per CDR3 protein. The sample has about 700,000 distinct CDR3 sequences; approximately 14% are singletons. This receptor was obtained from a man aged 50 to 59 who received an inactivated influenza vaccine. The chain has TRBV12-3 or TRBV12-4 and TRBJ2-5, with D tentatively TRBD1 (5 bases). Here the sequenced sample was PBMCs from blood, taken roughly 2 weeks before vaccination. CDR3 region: CASSIRVLETQYF. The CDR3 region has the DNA TGTGCCAGCAGTATCAGGGTTTTGGAGACCCAGTACTTC.